A single sample is the source of the 30 T cell receptor beta chains below, sequenced in a study of T-cell memory formation after mild COVID-19. Via MiXCR, TCRdb re-called the 5' RACE reads, giving one row per CDR3 protein. The top ten clones hold under 8.5% of a sample with under 600,000 distinct CDR3 sequences, roughly 21% of them seen once. The sequencing input was PBMCs or a T cell subset sorted from them (not recorded which). These receptors were collected from an adult woman who had mild COVID-19 (a few samples of this study predate the infection). Cell type and time point are not known.

This clonotype showed up just a few times. J is TRBJ2-7 and V is TRBV29-1; the D gene is possibly TRBD2 (5 bases). Germline assignment: CDR1 SQVTM and CDR2 ANQGSEA. V was cut by 4 bases and J by 0 bases, with 7 bases left in between. This CDR3 contains 12 residues. The CDR3 sequence is CSVGGFSYEQYF. In nucleotides, the CDR3 is TGCAGCGTTGGAGGGTTCTCCTACGAGCAGTACTTC.

In its sample, this clonotype was seen a few times. This CDR3 is CASSTNRPSSYNEQFF. CDR3 coding DNA: TGTGCCAGCAGCACTAACCGGCCGAGCTCCTACAATGAGCAGTTCTTC. The gene calls are TRBV6-2 or TRBV6-3 and TRBJ2-1; D ambiguous. Germline lookup yields CDR1 MNHEY and CDR2 SVGEGT. The CDR3 loop spans 16 amino acids. The V and J ends lost 6 bases and 0 bases respectively, with 15 bases between them.

There are a few counts of this clonotype. This chain joins TRBV24-1 and TRBJ2-1; 9 nucleotides line up with TRBD1. CDR1 and CDR2 from the germline V gene are KGHDR and SFDVKD. Trimming cost V 4 bases and J 8 bases; bases outside gene matches: 11. This CDR3 is 16 amino acids long. The chain's CDR3 is CATSENRDRVWDEQFF. For the CDR3, the DNA is TGTGCCACCAGTGAGAACCGGGACAGGGTTTGGGATGAGCAGTTCTTC.

This clonotype turned up a few times. Written as DNA, the CDR3 is TGTGCCAGCAGTCCTCCAGGGGCAAGTGAAAAACTGTTTTTT. Protein: CASSPPGASEKLFF. This chain connects TRBV7-9 to TRBJ1-4; D is perhaps TRBD1 (6 bases). CDR3 length equals 14 residues. Germline V CDR1 and CDR2: SEHNR, FQNEAQ (reference sequence). Trimming removed 6 bases from V and 7 bases from J, with 15 bases in between.

The chain has TRBV20-1 and TRBJ1-4; 10 bases are shared with TRBD1. The J segment lost 8 bases and the V segment lost 3 bases, leaving 6 bases of the junction unmatched. The CDR3 has 14 residues. Germline values: CDR1 DFQATT, CDR2 SNEGSKA (reference sequence). Here the CDR3 DNA reads TGCAGTGCTAGGCGGACAGGGGGTGGCGAAAAACTGTTTTTT. This translates into CSARRTGGGEKLFF.

V is TRBV7-3 and J is TRBJ2-2; D is undetermined. Germline CDR1 is SGHTA and CDR2 is FQGTGA. V lost 3 bases and J 6 bases, leaving 5 bases between the germline ends. CDR3 length: 12 amino acids. CDR3 nucleotides: TGTGCCAGCAGCTTCGTCGCCGGGGAGCTGTTTTTT. It yields the protein CASSFVAGELFF.

The gene calls are TRBV13 and TRBJ2-2; the match to TRBD2 covers 7 bases. From germline, CDR1 is PRHDT and CDR2 FYEKMQ (reference sequence). Trimming took 5 bases from V and 5 from J; bases not matched to a gene: 8. This CDR3 has 15 residues. CDR3 sequence (DNA): TGTGCCAGCAGCCCCCGAGCGGGGCGAACCGGGGAGCTGTTTTTT. It specifies CASSPRAGRTGELFF.

V is TRBV7-9 and J is TRBJ2-7, with TRBD1 identical over 9 bases. This CDR3 is built from 15 residues. Germline values: CDR1 SEHNR, CDR2 FQNEAQ (reference sequence). V lost 1 base, J lost 6 bases, and 7 bases stayed unmatched. Here the CDR3 DNA reads TGTGCCAGCAGCTTAGGGGGACAGGGAACCCGCGAGCAGTACTTC. Translated: CASSLGGQGTREQYF.

V usage is TRBV29-1 and J usage is TRBJ2-3; D is tentatively TRBD1 or TRBD2 (5 bases each). V shed 6 bases and J shed 2 bases, with 12 bases lying between them. CDR3 length: 13 amino acids. CDR1 and CDR2 from the germline V gene are SQVTM and ANQGSEA. For the CDR3, the DNA is TGCAGCGTACCCGGGACCTACACAGATACGCAGTATTTT. It yields the protein CSVPGTYTDTQYF.

This chain joins TRBV29-1 and TRBJ1-2; D gene uncertain. This CDR3 is 14 amino acids long. Trimming stripped 3 bases from V and 5 bases from J, with 16 bases between. CDR1 is SQVTM, CDR2 ANQGSEA, per germline. Written as DNA, the CDR3 is TGCAGCGTTGACGCCGCCTCCCAGCCATATGGCTACACCTTC. Encoded protein: CSVDAASQPYGYTF. The full variable domain, rest sourced from reference TRBV29-1 and TRBJ1-2, is SAVISQKPSRDICQRGTSLTIQCQVDSQVTMMFWYRQQPGQSLTLIATANQGSEATYESGFVIDKFPISRPNLTFSTLTVSNMSPEDSSIYLCSVDAASQPYGYTFGSGTRLTVV.

CDR3 coding DNA: TGTGCCAGCAGGGAGGTAGGGACGAACGGTGAGCAGTTCTTC. Translating it yields CASREVGTNGEQFF. V usage is TRBV2 and J usage is TRBJ2-1; the D call may be TRBD1 or TRBD2 (5 bases each). This CDR3 contains 14 residues. The germline V gene encodes CDR1 SNHLY and CDR2 FYNNEI. Trimming took off 6 bases at V and 9 bases at J, with 18 bases between the two ends.

The gene calls are TRBV6-6 and TRBJ1-5; 9 bases align to TRBD1. V was clipped by 5 bases and J by 7 bases; unmatched bases: 9. This CDR3 comprises 15 residues. Germline lookup yields CDR1 MNHNY and CDR2 SVGAGI (reference sequence). CDR3 sequence: CASSQGTGRSQPQHF. The DNA of the CDR3 is TGTGCCAGCAGTCAGGGGACAGGGAGGAGCCAGCCCCAGCATTTT.

In its sample, this clonotype was seen a few times. CDR3 bases: TGTGCCAGCAGCCAAGAATCCCGGTTGAACACTGAAGCTTTCTTT. It codes for CASSQESRLNTEAFF. The chain combines TRBV4-2 with TRBJ1-1; no firm D call. In germline, CDR1 is LGHNA, CDR2 YNFKEQ. The V end was cut by 0 bases, the J end by 0 bases, with 8 bases between. The CDR3 is 15 residues long.

The chain couples TRBV9 to TRBJ2-3; D unresolved. Germline V gives CDR1 SGDLS, CDR2 YYNGEE. The CDR3 loop spans 15 amino acids. Trimming pared 0 bases from V and 1 base from J, leaving 9 bases between. The CDR3 nucleotides are TGTGCCAGCAGCGTAGGAGGACGGGGCACAGATACGCAGTATTTT. It is translated as CASSVGGRGTDTQYF.

This clonotype was detected a few times. The chain joins TRBV5-1 to TRBJ2-2; D gene unclear. Per germline, CDR1 SGHRS and CDR2 YFSETQ. The V end was cut by 0 bases, the J end by 2 bases, with 8 bases between. This CDR3 contains 15 residues. The CDR3: CASSLAEINTGELFF. For the CDR3, the DNA is TGCGCCAGCAGCTTGGCGGAAATTAACACCGGGGAGCTGTTTTTT.

This clonotype was detected only a few times. This chain uses TRBV20-1 with TRBJ2-3; D gene unclear. The CDR3 totals 11 residues. Germline CDR1 is DFQATT and CDR2 is SNEGSKA (reference sequence). V was cut by 6 bases and J by 7 bases, with 11 bases left in between. The CDR3 sequence is CSAMRSYTQYF. CDR3 sequence (DNA): TGCAGTGCCATGAGGAGTTATACGCAGTATTTT.

This clonotype was seen only a few times. The J gene is TRBJ1-2, the V gene TRBV7-8, with no clear D. The CDR3 extends over 15 amino acids. Trimming left V 7 bases short and J 4 bases short, with 19 bases between. The germline gives CDR1 SGHVS, CDR2 FQNEAQ. The DNA for the CDR3 is TGTGCCAGCACCGAGATGGGCTTTACGCGCTATGGCTACACCTTC. It yields the protein CASTEMGFTRYGYTF.

This clonotype was found a few times. V gene TRBV24-1 combines with J gene TRBJ1-1; D is undetermined. The CDR3 is 12 amino acids. V dropped 4 bases and J dropped 0 bases, with 2 bases sitting between them. Germline-derived CDR1 and CDR2 are KGHDR and SFDVKD. The CDR3 nucleotides are TGTGCCACCAGTGACCTGAACACTGAAGCTTTCTTT. It specifies CATSDLNTEAFF.

The chain recombines TRBV6-5 with TRBJ2-2, with 10 bases that match TRBD1. After removal of 2 bases from V and 4 bases from J, the junction contained 7 bases not matched to a gene. Germline V CDR1 and CDR2: MNHEY, SVGAGI. The CDR3 sequence is 17 residues long. CDR3 nucleotide sequence: TGTGCCAGCAGTTACACGCGGACAGGGGGAAGCACCGGGGAGCTGTTTTTT. It codes for CASSYTRTGGSTGELFF.

This CDR3 reads CATSDAPGREQFF. Written as DNA, the CDR3 is TGTGCCACCAGTGATGCCCCCGGGCGTGAGCAGTTCTTC. The V and J genes are TRBV24-1 and TRBJ2-1, with unresolved D. The CDR3 contains 13 residues. The germline V gene encodes CDR1 KGHDR and CDR2 SFDVKD. V was clipped by 3 bases and J by 9 bases, with 11 bases between them.

This clonotype was seen only a few times. This rearrangement joins TRBV30 to TRBJ1-5; D gene ambiguous. This CDR3 region has 13 residues. Per germline, CDR1 GTSNPN and CDR2 SVGIG (reference sequence). V lost 1 base and J 1 base, leaving 5 bases between the germline ends. In DNA form, the CDR3 reads TGTGCCTGGAGTGGAGGGAGCAATCAGCCCCAGCATTTT. Protein product: CAWSGGSNQPQHF.

This clonotype came up a few times. The V gene is TRBV11-3, the J gene TRBJ1-1, with D uncertain. Germline CDR1 and CDR2: SGHNT and YENEEA. This CDR3 is built from 15 residues. Trimming removed 1 base at V and 1 base at J, with 10 bases between. This CDR3 is CASSLAPNANTEAFF. Written as DNA, the CDR3 is TGTGCCAGCAGCTTAGCCCCGAACGCGAACACTGAAGCTTTCTTT.

V gene TRBV20-1 combines with J gene TRBJ2-5; D ambiguous. The CDR3 is made up of 11 amino acids. Per germline, CDR1 DFQATT and CDR2 SNEGSKA (reference sequence). Deletions cut 3 bases from V and 5 bases from J, with 7 bases between. CDR3 DNA: TGCAGTGCTAGGGCTGGGGAGACCCAGTACTTC. It translates to CSARAGETQYF.

V is TRBV5-1 and J is TRBJ1-1; 12 nucleotides line up with TRBD1. The V gene end was trimmed by 3 bases and the J gene end by 1 base; junction bases not matched to a gene: 7. In germline, CDR1 is SGHRS, CDR2 YFSETQ. The CDR3 runs to 17 residues. The CDR3 sequence is CASSSPRDRGPNTEAFF. CDR3 nucleotide sequence: TGCGCCAGCAGCTCGCCCCGGGACAGGGGGCCGAACACTGAAGCTTTCTTT.

The chain carries TRBV6-6 and TRBJ1-2; D may be TRBD1 (5 bases). The V gene lost 6 bases and the J gene lost 8 bases, with 19 bases spanning the gap. Looked up from germline, CDR1 is MNHNY and CDR2 is SVGAGI (reference sequence). CDR3 length: 14 amino acids. The CDR3, as DNA: TGTGCCAGCAGCCCCCGGGGGGGAGGGAGAGGCTACACCTTC. Translating gives CASSPRGGGRGYTF.

This clonotype has more than one count but fewer than ten. The gene calls are TRBV29-1 and TRBJ2-7; D is perhaps TRBD1 or TRBD2 (5 bases each). Germline V lookup: CDR1 SQVTM, CDR2 ANQGSEA. V gave up 5 bases and J gave up 4 bases, with 15 bases separating them. This CDR3 spans 13 amino acids. The CDR3, as DNA: TGCAGCGTTAGTTTGAGGGGAGATTACGAGCAGTACTTC. Protein product: CSVSLRGDYEQYF.

This clonotype occurred once. The J gene is TRBJ2-3, the V gene TRBV2; D unclear. Germline CDR1 is SNHLY and CDR2 is FYNNEI. V shed 1 base and J shed 5 bases, with 4 bases lying between them. The CDR3 covers 12 residues. CDR3 sequence: CASSEVVDTQYF. The CDR3 region has the DNA TGTGCCAGCAGTGAAGTGGTAGATACGCAGTATTTT.

The V gene is TRBV6-5, the J gene TRBJ2-3; 10 bases fit TRBD1. Trimming cost V 5 bases and J 0 bases; bases outside gene matches: 2. The CDR3 is 15 residues long. Germline-derived CDR1 and CDR2 are MNHEY and SVGAGI. Here the CDR3 DNA reads TGTGCCAGCAGTAGACAGGGGGCGAGCACAGATACGCAGTATTTT. This codes for CASSRQGASTDTQYF.

Only a few counts were recorded for this clonotype. The chain is built from TRBV7-6 and TRBJ2-5, with 12 nucleotides matching TRBD2. After removal of 0 bases from V and 3 bases from J, the junction contained 5 bases not matched to a gene. The CDR3 contains 17 residues. Germline V CDR1 and CDR2: SGHVS, FNYEAQ. The CDR3 coding sequence is TGTGCCAGCAGCTTAGCGCGGGCTAGCGGGGGGGAAGAGACCCAGTACTTC. Its translation is CASSLARASGGEETQYF.

The chain uses TRBV7-8 and TRBJ2-1, with 9 bases fitting TRBD2. The V and J ends lost 1 base and 5 bases, in that order; junction bases with no gene match: 3. Germline V gene data show CDR1 as SGHVS and CDR2 as FQNEAQ. CDR3 length: 15 amino acids. As DNA, the CDR3 is TGTGCCAGCAGCTTAGGCGGGGGGGCGAACAATGAGCAGTTCTTC. Amino acids: CASSLGGGANNEQFF.